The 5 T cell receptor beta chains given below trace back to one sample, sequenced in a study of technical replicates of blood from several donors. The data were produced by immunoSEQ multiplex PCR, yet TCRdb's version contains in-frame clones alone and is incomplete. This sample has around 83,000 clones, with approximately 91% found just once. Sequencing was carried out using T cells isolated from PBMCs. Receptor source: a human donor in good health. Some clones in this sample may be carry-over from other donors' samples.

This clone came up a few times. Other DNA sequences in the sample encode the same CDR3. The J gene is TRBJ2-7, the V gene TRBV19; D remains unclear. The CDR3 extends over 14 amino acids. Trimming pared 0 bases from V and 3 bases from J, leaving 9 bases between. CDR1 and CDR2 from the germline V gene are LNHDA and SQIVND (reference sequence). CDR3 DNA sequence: TGTGCCAGTAGTATAGATCCAGGTAGCTACGAGCAGTACTTC. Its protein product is CASSIDPGSYEQYF.

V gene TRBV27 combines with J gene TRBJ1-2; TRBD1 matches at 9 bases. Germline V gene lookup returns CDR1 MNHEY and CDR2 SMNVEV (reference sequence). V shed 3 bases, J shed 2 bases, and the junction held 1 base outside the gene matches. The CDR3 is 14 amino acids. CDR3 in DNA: TGTGCCAGCAGTTTCGACAGGGGGAACTATGGCTACACCTTC. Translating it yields CASSFDRGNYGYTF.

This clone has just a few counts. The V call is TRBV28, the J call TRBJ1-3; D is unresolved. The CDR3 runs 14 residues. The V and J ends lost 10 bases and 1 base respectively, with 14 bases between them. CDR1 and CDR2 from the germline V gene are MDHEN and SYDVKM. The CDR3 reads CATLKEGSGNTIYF. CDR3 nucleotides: TGTGCCACCCTTAAAGAGGGATCTGGAAACACCATATATTTT. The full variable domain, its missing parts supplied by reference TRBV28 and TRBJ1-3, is DVKVTQSSRYLVKRTGEKVFLECVQDMDHENMFWYRQDPGLGLRLIYFSYDVKMKEKGDIPEGYSVSREKKERFSLILESASTNQTSMYLCATLKEGSGNTIYFGEGSWLTVV.

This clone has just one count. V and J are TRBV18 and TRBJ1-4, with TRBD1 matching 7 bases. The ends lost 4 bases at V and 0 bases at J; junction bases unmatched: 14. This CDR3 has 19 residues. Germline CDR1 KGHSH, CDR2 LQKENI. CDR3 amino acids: CASSLYNTGTDATNEKLFF. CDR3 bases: TGTGCCAGCTCACTCTATAATACCGGGACAGATGCAACTAATGAAAAACTGTTTTTT.

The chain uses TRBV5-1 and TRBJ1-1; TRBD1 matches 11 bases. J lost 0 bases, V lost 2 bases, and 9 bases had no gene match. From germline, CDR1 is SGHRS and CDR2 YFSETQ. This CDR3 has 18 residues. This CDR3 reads CASSLVWTGGDLNTEAFF. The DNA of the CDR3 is TGCGCCAGCAGCTTAGTCTGGACAGGGGGCGATTTGAACACTGAAGCTTTCTTT. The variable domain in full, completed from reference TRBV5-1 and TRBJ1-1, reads KAGVTQTPRYLIKTRGQQVTLSCSPISGHRSVSWYQQTPGQGLQFLFEYFSETQRNKGNFPGRFSGRQFSNSRSEMNVSTLELGDSALYLCASSLVWTGGDLNTEAFFGQGTRLTVV.